Sequencing of this T cell receptor beta chain was carried out in a study of early T cells in non-severe SARS-CoV-2 infection. General study results and limits: VDJdb matching favored anti-spike CD8 responses, missing private and CD4 specificities.

Attachment of unique molecular identifiers to individual cDNA molecules was performed. MiXCR was run by TCRdb on the 5' RACE reads, yielding one entry per CDR3 protein. The sample lists some 50,000 distinct CDR3 sequences, about 10% occurring once. There are a few counts of this clonotype. Its target is unknown. This CDR3 has 15 amino acids. The J segment lost 4 bases and the V segment lost 6 bases, leaving 10 bases of the junction unmatched. Germline V CDR1 and CDR2: MNHEY, SVGEGT. The sample taken for sequencing was whole blood. This clonotype was obtained from an adult who was a healthcare worker with PCR-confirmed SARS-CoV-2 infection or an uninfected control (not recorded which). The V and J genes are TRBV6-2 or TRBV6-3 and TRBJ1-2; 8 bases map to TRBD1. The CDR3 coding sequence is TGTGCCAGCAGACCCACAGGGGGGTTCTTCTATGGCTACACCTTC. Translating gives CASRPTGGFFYGYTF.